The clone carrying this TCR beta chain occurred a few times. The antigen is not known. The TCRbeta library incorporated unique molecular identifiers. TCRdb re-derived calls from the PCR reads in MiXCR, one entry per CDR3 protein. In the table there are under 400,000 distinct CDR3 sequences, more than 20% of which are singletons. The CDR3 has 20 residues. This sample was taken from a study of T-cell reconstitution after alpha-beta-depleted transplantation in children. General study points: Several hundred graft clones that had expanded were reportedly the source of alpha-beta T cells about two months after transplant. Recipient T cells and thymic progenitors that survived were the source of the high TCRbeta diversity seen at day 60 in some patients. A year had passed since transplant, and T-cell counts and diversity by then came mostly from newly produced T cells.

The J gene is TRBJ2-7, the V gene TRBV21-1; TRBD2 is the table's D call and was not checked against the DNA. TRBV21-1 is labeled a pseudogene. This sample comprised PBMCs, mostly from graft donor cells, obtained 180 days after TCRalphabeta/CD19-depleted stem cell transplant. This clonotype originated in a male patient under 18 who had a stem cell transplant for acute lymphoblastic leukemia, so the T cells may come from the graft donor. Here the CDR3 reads CASTPVWLARLGSFFHEQYF. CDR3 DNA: TGTGCCAGCACTCCCGTGTGGCTAGCTCGACTCGGAAGCTTCTTCCACGAGCAGTACTTC.